This TCR beta chain was observed in a study of blood T cell repertoires in COVID-19 (dated by TCRdb to 2018 to 2020). About the full investigation: Samples covering the acute and convalescent phases of COVID-19 were provided by collaborators in the United States, Italy and Spain. Nearly every sample came with metadata listing a de-identified subject ID, COVID-19 status, age in years and sex. The repertoires were released in a freely available public database meant as a resource for research on the immune response to SARS-CoV-2. Samples were obtained from the ongoing ImmuneRACE study (first 160 participants) and from over 1,000 subjects provided by 6 global collaborators. The dataset comprised deeply sampled blood TCRbeta repertoires from subjects exposed to, actively infected with, or recovered from COVID-19. The prospective study material was composed of cDNA or gDNA derived from T cells, B-cell-depleted T cells, or PBMCs. Where available, HLA class I and class II types were obtained from metadata supplied by the sample provider rather than from assay-based typing.

TCRbeta CDR3 regions were amplified from genomic DNA using the immunoSEQ Assay, a bias-controlled multiplex PCR. Turning to the authors' computational methods: The number of nucleated cells in each sample was estimated from the amplification of reference gene primers within the assay. To quantify the absolute abundance of each unique TCRbeta CDR3 rearrangement, sequence reads were collapsed and filtered. Productive Simpson clonality was computed per sample as the square root of Simpson's diversity index over productive rearrangements. TCRdb retrieved this table from immuneACCESS and kept in-frame rearrangements only. Not all clones are present; in checked studies, unresolved V genes account for under half, and no reason is known for the remainder. D and trimming were read from the DNA, whereas the V and J calls and clone size are those reported in that table. Present in this sample are 250,000 to 350,000 clones, roughly 80% of which were seen just once. The ten largest clones add up to roughly 1.5% of the sample.

On the study overall, not on this receptor specifically: The amount of clinical and demographic metadata varied by source and participant and was provided uncurated.

Here V drops 4 bases and J drops 14 bases, and the junction holds 16 bases not matched to any gene. The CDR3 starts with the cysteine, ends with the phenylalanine, and has 14 residues. The entry retains the CDR3 DNA only, 42 bases that are in frame from base 1. Reading the germline V gene gives CDR1 SGHDN and CDR2 FVKESK. About this clone: Its antigen specificity is not known. Base qualities were left out, and no much larger clone turns up one base away.

In Seattle, one collaborating source enrolled patients while the infection was active and tracked those patients longitudinally over the course of disease. Each collaborating institution followed its own protocols to collect whole blood in K2EDTA tubes. For TCRbeta analysis, collaborator samples were shipped as frozen whole blood, as isolated PBMCs, or as DNA extracted from either sample type. The rearrangement combines TRBV14 with TRBJ1-2; 7 nucleotides in the junction match TRBD1. This TCR came from a human donor with COVID-19, enrolled during active disease. The donor label of this sample is uncertain. Specimen: peripheral blood. The CDR3 region has the sequence CASSPRGQGPVRTF. The sequenced DNA is TGTGCCAGCAGCCCTAGGGGGCAGGGTCCTGTAAGAACCTTC.